The 9 T cell receptor beta chains in this list originate from one sample, sequenced in a study of early T cells in non-severe SARS-CoV-2 infection. MiXCR was run by TCRdb on the 5' RACE reads, yielding one entry per CDR3 protein. The sample consists of 11,000 or so distinct CDR3 sequences, around 5% of them appearing once. The sequenced material came from whole blood. The receptors come from an adult who was a healthcare worker with PCR-confirmed SARS-CoV-2 infection or an uninfected control (not recorded which).

The chain joins TRBV9 to TRBJ2-1; a weak D match, TRBD1 (6 bases). The CDR3 is 13 amino acids. Germline V lookup: CDR1 SGDLS, CDR2 YYNGEE. Trimming removed 0 bases from V and 12 bases from J, with 13 bases in between. CDR3 in amino acids: CASSVGVAGVQFF. The DNA of the CDR3 is TGTGCCAGCAGCGTAGGGGTAGCAGGGGTGCAGTTCTTC.

V usage is TRBV12-3 or TRBV12-4 and J usage is TRBJ2-2; D gene uncertain. With 3 bases removed from V and 0 bases from J, the gap between germline ends came to 11 bases. This CDR3 is 16 amino acids long. The CDR3 coding sequence is TGTGCCAGCAGTTTCAGTCTGACAACGAACACCGGGGAGCTGTTTTTT. The encoded protein is CASSFSLTTNTGELFF.

Sample share makes this clonotype medium-sized. The rearrangement links TRBV25-1 to TRBJ2-2; 9 bases align to TRBD2. J was trimmed by 1 base and V by 4 bases; bases with no gene match: 4. Germline V gives CDR1 MGHDK, CDR2 SYGVNS. The CDR3 totals 16 residues. The CDR3 nucleotides are TGTGCCAGCAGTGGGGAACTAGCGGGGAACACCGGGGAGCTGTTTTTT. Protein: CASSGELAGNTGELFF.

This clonotype is medium-sized by share. This chain links TRBV7-2 with TRBJ1-2; a possible D gene is TRBD1 (5 bases). CDR1 and CDR2 from the germline V gene are SGHTA and FQGNSA. V lost 2 bases and J 4 bases, leaving 20 bases between the germline ends. The CDR3 extends over 17 amino acids. The CDR3 DNA reads as TGTGCCAGCAGCTTACAGTTAAGAGACGGGGCGAGCTATGGCTACACCTTC. It translates to CASSLQLRDGASYGYTF.

This clonotype is judged medium-sized (0.01 to 0.1%). This chain's CDR3 is CASSHKEDSSLGAEAFF. Here the CDR3 DNA reads TGCGCCAGCAGCCACAAGGAGGACAGCTCTCTTGGGGCTGAAGCTTTCTTT. This chain uses TRBV4-3 with TRBJ1-1; TRBD1 is a possible D gene (6 bases). The CDR3 has 17 amino acids. The V and J ends lost 3 bases and 6 bases respectively, with 23 bases between them. Germline assignment: CDR1 LGHNA and CDR2 YSLEER.

There are many counts of this clonotype. V usage is TRBV20-1 and J usage is TRBJ2-3; D gene ambiguous. CDR1 and CDR2 from the germline V gene are DFQATT and SNEGSKA (reference sequence). V was trimmed by 1 base and J by 3 bases, leaving 11 bases between them. The CDR3 is 14 amino acids. The CDR3, as DNA: TGCAGTGCTAGAGCTCCCATTGGGACAGATACGCAGTATTTT. Amino acids: CSARAPIGTDTQYF.

This clonotype was counted many times. The chain joins TRBV2 to TRBJ1-4, with D perhaps TRBD1 (5 bases). V lost 1 base to trimming and J lost 12 bases, with 12 bases between them. CDR1 is SNHLY and CDR2 is FYNNEI in the germline V gene. This CDR3 contains 13 residues. CDR3 bases: TGTGCCAGCAGTGAAGGGACACCGCTTGAACTGTTTTTT. Translated, it gives CASSEGTPLELFF.

This clonotype was recorded at least ten times. The rearrangement uses TRBV12-3 or TRBV12-4 and TRBJ1-6; D is uncertain. This CDR3 contains 15 residues. Trimming removed 2 bases at V and 10 bases at J, with 15 bases between. CDR3 residues: CASSLSVGKESPLHF. DNA for the CDR3: TGTGCCAGCAGTTTATCCGTAGGGAAGGAGTCACCCCTCCACTTT.

V and J are TRBV7-9 and TRBJ1-3, with no clear D. The CDR3 consists of 12 residues. V was cut by 2 bases and J by 8 bases, with 7 bases left in between. Looked up from germline, CDR1 is SEHNR and CDR2 is FQNEAQ (reference sequence). CDR3 protein: CASSLSKDTIYF. CDR3 nucleotides: TGTGCCAGCAGCTTAAGTAAGGACACCATATATTTT.